This TCR beta chain stems from a study of breast tumors, draining lymph nodes, adjacent tissues. Study outcomes and limitations: Tumor and nontumor repertoires were significantly more similar in luminal-like than in basal-like breast cancer. Most tumor T cells seemingly derive from lymph node, then expand in tumor.

Notes on this clonotype: The antigen is not known. Mismatch with germline at one junction end may stem from a read error.

Using its own MiXCR run on the multiplex PCR reads, TCRdb lists one record per CDR3 protein. The sample carries roughly 17,000 distinct CDR3 sequences, over 40% recorded once. Germline-derived CDR1 and CDR2 are SQVTM and ANQGSEA. The CDR3 has 12 residues. Input material: breast tumor tissue. The TCR comes from a female donor with breast cancer. Some clones in this sample may be carry-over from other donors' samples. This chain links TRBV29-1 with TRBJ2-3; 13 nucleotides match TRBD2. The CDR3 nucleotides read TGCAGCGCCATGGGACTAGCGGGGTCAATGGATTTT. This codes for CSAMGLAGSMDF.